This TCR beta chain was recorded in a study of neurological immune-mediated disorders. Findings of the study overall: HTLV-1-associated myelopathy displayed the greatest TCR clonal expansion, and multiple sclerosis exhibited the smallest, lower than that of healthy controls.

cDNA was made by 5'RACE with 10-nucleotide random UMIs. Every sequencing run generated over 180 million TCR-beta sequences from 15-18 subjects. TCRdb fed the 5' RACE reads into MiXCR, producing one record per CDR3 protein. This sample has 32,000 or so distinct CDR3 sequences, with over 10% found just once. Healthy control participants comprised blood bank volunteers in Maryland, USA. The ends lost 0 bases at V and 2 bases at J; junction bases unmatched: 7. The CDR3 has 18 amino acids. Per the germline V gene, CDR1 is LGHNA and CDR2 is YNFKEQ. The table lists this clonotype with many counts. Its antigen is as yet unknown.

The sample was PBMCs. The V call is TRBV4-2, the J call TRBJ2-2, with TRBD2 matching over 9 bases. The TCR sequence derives from a woman in her sixties in good health. The CDR3 nucleotides are TGTGCCAGCAGCCAAGATTGGAGCGGGGGGCCCAACACCGGGGAGCTGTTTTTT. It specifies CASSQDWSGGPNTGELFF.